This T cell receptor beta chain stems from a study of Ad26.COV2.S vaccination and SARS-CoV-2 variants. Sequencing was performed with immunoSEQ multiplex PCR; in TCRdb, only in-frame clones are kept and a portion is missing. The data show hundreds of thousands of clones, 85% to 90% seen once. J lost 4 bases, V lost 2 bases, and 4 bases had no gene match. CDR1 and CDR2 (germline): SGHTA, FQGNSA. This CDR3 has 16 residues. Stated treatment: around 19 received Ad26.COV2.S at low or high dose, single or two shots; about 5 received placebo; per-sample allocation not given. Each sample was drawn 63 days after the first injection (of vaccine or placebo).

This TCR came from a person aged 18 to 65 who received the Ad26.COV2.S COVID-19 vaccine or a placebo. V is TRBV7-2 and J is TRBJ1-5; 11 bases are a match to TRBD1. The sequencing here drew on peripheral blood, taken in a trial of Ad26.COV2.S vaccine versus placebo. The CDR3 bases are TGTGCCAGCAGCTTATTAGGACAGGGGGCGAATCAGCCCCAGCATTTT. Its protein product is CASSLLGQGANQPQHF.